The rows below give T cell receptor beta chains drawn from one sample of a study of vaccination effects on CD4 cells after COVID-19. These TCRs' antigens remain unknown. The method was immunoSEQ multiplex PCR; TCRdb's version includes in-frame clones alone and lacks a portion of them. This table has around 50,000 clones, about 70% appearing once. Sample: CD4+ T cells from PBMCs cultured without peptide, taken after COVID-19 vaccination. These receptors came from a human donor who received a COVID-19 vaccine. Each CDR3 is given with its conserved first and last residue. The D gene is left open where the match is weak. The size of a clone is reported for some rows only, either as once, few or many, or as a class for expanded clones.

j_call clone_size d_call v_call cdr3_nt cdr3_aa
TRBJ1-6 - - TRBV27 TGTGCCAGCAAAAAAGAAAACTATAATTCACCCCTCCACTTT CASKKENYNSPLHF
TRBJ1-5 - - TRBV6-4 TGTGCCAGCAGTGATAATTTCGCGCGACAGCCCCAGCATTTT CASSDNFARQPQHF
TRBJ2-1 few - TRBV4-2 TGTGCCAGCAGCCAGCCGGGACACTCATACAATGAGCAGTTCTTC CASSQPGHSYNEQFF
TRBJ2-5 - - TRBV14 TGTGCCAGCAGCCAAGTGGCCCGGGAGACCCAGTACTTC CASSQVARETQYF
TRBJ2-1 once - TRBV3-1/TRBV3-2 TGTGCCAGCAGCCAAGTTTCGGTAACGGGCACTGAGCAGTTCTTC CASSQVSVTGTEQFF
TRBJ2-2 - TRBD1 TRBV7-2 TGTGCCAGCAGCTTAAATGGGAGAGGGGGCGCCGTGACCGGGGAGCTGTTTTTT CASSLNGRGGAVTGELFF
TRBJ2-2 few TRBD1 TRBV27 TGTGCCAGCGGGTCCAGGGGGCTGAACACCGGGGAGCTGTTTTTT CASGSRGLNTGELFF
TRBJ1-4 - - TRBV6-5 TGTGCCAGCAGGGCAGGAGCTAATGAAAAACTGTTTTTT CASRAGANEKLFF
TRBJ1-2 - - TRBV6-2/TRBV6-3 TGTGCCAGCAGCCAAAGCCGGGGAAACTATGGCTACACCTTC CASSQSRGNYGYTF
TRBJ2-6 few TRBD1 TRBV14 TGTGCCAGCAGCCATATACAGGGGGCGGATGGGGCCAACGTCCTGACTTTC CASSHIQGADGANVLTF
TRBJ1-4 - TRBD1 TRBV5-1 TGCGCCAGCAGCTTGGAGGGGGACAGTTCTGAAAAACTGTTTTTT CASSLEGDSSEKLFF
TRBJ1-3 few TRBD1 TRBV18 TGTGCCAGCTCACCTCGACAGGGCCTGAGCTCTGGAAACACCATATATTTT CASSPRQGLSSGNTIYF
TRBJ2-3 - - TRBV5-1 TGCGCCAGCAGCTCCCAGGGGATTGGGCCAGATACGCAGTATTTT CASSSQGIGPDTQYF
TRBJ1-1 - TRBD1 TRBV7-6 TGTGCCAGCAGAAAAACGACAGGGGCTACCACTGAAGCTTTCTTT CASRKTTGATTEAFF